Below are 8 T cell receptor beta chains sequenced from a single sample in a study of CD8 T cells in ankylosing spondylitis. Overall study results and limits: Blood from ankylosing spondylitis patients appeared to carry a characteristic roughly 8-variant TCR beta motif.

The antigens these receptors bind are not known. TCRdb independently ran MiXCR on the 5' RACE reads; one entry per CDR3 protein. The sample has 700,000 or so distinct CDR3 sequences, 15% to 20% seen once. Sequencing was done on a sample of blood, either unsorted or a sorted T cell fraction (not recorded which). These receptors all come from a male donor with ankylosing spondylitis.

This clonotype has a handful of counts. J is TRBJ2-7 and V is TRBV5-1, with 8 bases matching TRBD1. The CDR3 has 14 residues. The germline CDR1 and CDR2 sequences are SGHRS and YFSETQ. The trim removed 4 bases at V and 7 bases at J, leaving 10 bases unmatched. The CDR3 nucleotides read TGCGCCAGCAGCAATCCTCGACAGGGGTGGGAGCAGTACTTC. Translated, it gives CASSNPRQGWEQYF.

CDR3 sequence reads: CASSEGHRSSGNTIYF. CDR3 in DNA: TGCGCCAGCAGCGAGGGACATAGGAGCTCTGGAAACACCATATATTTT. The chain has TRBV5-1 and TRBJ1-3; D is possibly TRBD1 (6 bases). The V gene lost 4 bases and the J gene lost 0 bases, with 14 bases spanning the gap. CDR3 length: 16 residues. Per the germline V gene, CDR1 is SGHRS and CDR2 is YFSETQ.

In this sample, this clonotype turned up a few times. The chain combines TRBV12-3 or TRBV12-4 with TRBJ1-4; D unresolved. Trimming shortened V by 6 bases and J by 0 bases, and 8 bases separated the two germline ends. The CDR3 has 14 residues. The CDR3 DNA sequence: TGTGCCAGCAGACAGTTTGCAACTAATGAAAAACTGTTTTTT. It is translated as CASRQFATNEKLFF.

Remarks on this clonotype: This CDR3 is missing its conserved last phenylalanine or tryptophan, likely due to a read error. The chain links TRBV3-1 to TRBJ1-2, with TRBD1 identical over 10 bases. The CDR3 sequence is 14 residues long. In germline, CDR1 is LGHDT, CDR2 YNNKEL (reference sequence). J was trimmed by 8 bases and V by 5 bases; bases with no gene match: 8. In DNA form, the CDR3 reads TGTGCCAGCAGCTACATGGACAGGGGGGAAGGCTACACCCTC. Translation gives CASSYMDRGEGYTL.

This clonotype was found a few times. The V call is TRBV27, the J call TRBJ2-3; TRBD2 agrees at 9 bases. V lost 0 bases and J lost 5; bases outside the gene matches: 6. Looked up from germline, CDR1 is MNHEY and CDR2 is SMNVEV (reference sequence). The CDR3 totals 16 residues. The CDR3 protein is CASSLSGGRAGDTQYF. In DNA, the CDR3 is TGTGCCAGCAGTTTATCTGGCGGGAGGGCCGGAGATACGCAGTATTTT.

This chain connects TRBV27 to TRBJ2-7, with TRBD1 as a possible D gene (5 bases). The ends were cut back, 6 bases at V and 3 bases at J, with 15 bases in the middle. The CDR3 runs 14 residues. In germline, CDR1 is MNHEY, CDR2 SMNVEV (reference sequence). CDR3 amino acids: CASSGQPSGYEQYF. In DNA, the CDR3 is TGTGCCAGCAGCGGACAACCGTCGGGCTACGAGCAGTACTTC.

This clonotype was observed a handful of times. This chain links TRBV6-5 with TRBJ1-2; the D gene is possibly TRBD1 (5 bases). Trimming took 0 bases from V and 4 from J, leaving 15 bases between them. Germline values: CDR1 MNHEY, CDR2 SVGAGI. The length of the CDR3 is 16 residues. This CDR3 reads CASSYSPSGVIYGYTF. The CDR3 DNA sequence: TGTGCCAGCAGTTACTCACCCTCGGGGGTAATCTATGGCTACACCTTC.

This chain uses TRBV4-1 with TRBJ2-1, with D tentatively TRBD1 (6 bases). CDR3 length: 15 residues. Trimming pared 4 bases from V and 8 bases from J, leaving 18 bases between. Germline CDR1 MGHRA, CDR2 YSYEKL. Here the CDR3 reads CASSLTQGSGDEQFF. As DNA, the CDR3 is TGCGCCAGCAGCCTAACCCAGGGCTCAGGGGATGAGCAGTTCTTC.